This is a list of T cell receptor beta chains from one sample in a study of blood T cell repertoires in COVID-19. The assay was immunoSEQ multiplex PCR, and TCRdb's table has in-frame clones only and misses some. In the table there are 75,000 to 100,000 clones, 87% of which are singletons. The specimen sequenced was peripheral blood. Receptors originate from a man aged 65-85 years with acute or convalescent COVID-19. CDR3s include the opening cysteine and the closing phenylalanine or tryptophan. D genes are given only for firm matches. For some rows the clone size is stated as once, few or many, or as a class when expanded; others skip it.

CDR3	DNA	D	J	size	V
CASSDWVGQGHNEQFF	TGTGCCAGCAGTGACTGGGTGGGACAGGGGCACAATGAGCAGTTCTTC	TRBD1	TRBJ2-1	-	TRBV6-4
CASSPRTSAYNEQFF	TGTGCCAGCAGCCCTCGGACTAGCGCCTACAATGAGCAGTTCTTC	TRBD2	TRBJ2-1	-	TRBV7-2
CASSELAGTGGARGNQPQHF	TGTGCCAGCAGTGAACTTGCCGGGACAGGGGGCGCAAGGGGCAATCAGCCCCAGCATTTT	TRBD1	TRBJ1-5	-	TRBV6-1
CASSEGTGGIYGYTF	TGCGCCAGCAGTGAAGGGACAGGGGGTATCTATGGCTACACCTTC	TRBD1	TRBJ1-2	-	TRBV5-1
CASSETGDQPQHF	TGCGCCAGCAGTGAGACAGGCGATCAGCCCCAGCATTTT	-	TRBJ1-5	-	TRBV10-1
CASSRWDREGGELFF	TGTGCCAGCAGCCGCTGGGACAGGGAGGGCGGGGAGCTGTTTTTT	TRBD1	TRBJ2-2	-	TRBV5-6
CASSLPPRTGALSGANVLTF	TGTGCCAGCAGCTTACCCCCCCGGACAGGGGCCCTCTCTGGGGCCAACGTCCTGACTTTC	TRBD1	TRBJ2-6	few	TRBV7-6
CASSLGGASTDTQYF	TGTGCCAGCAGCTTAGGGGGAGCTAGCACAGATACGCAGTATTTT	-	TRBJ2-3	-	TRBV7-9
CATSRDRTATNEKLFF	TGTGCCACCAGCAGAGATAGGACAGCAACTAATGAAAAACTGTTTTTT	-	TRBJ1-4	-	TRBV15
CASSISPDRTYGYTF	TGTGCCAGTAGTATTTCCCCGGACAGAACCTATGGCTACACCTTC	-	TRBJ1-2	-	TRBV19
CASSLPTGDGYTF	TGTGCCAGCAGTTTACCAACGGGGGATGGCTACACCTTC	-	TRBJ1-2	-	TRBV12-3/TRBV12-4
CASSILGNYGYTF	TGTGCCAGTAGTATACTGGGCAACTATGGCTACACCTTC	-	TRBJ1-2	once	TRBV19
CAWSVKGTGGEQFF	TGTGCCTGGAGTGTTAAGGGGACAGGGGGGGAGCAGTTCTTC	TRBD1	TRBJ2-1	-	TRBV30
CASRQQGRNEKLFF	TGTGCCAGCAGACAACAGGGAAGAAATGAAAAACTGTTTTTT	-	TRBJ1-4	-	TRBV28
CASSLDGGPDQPQHF	TGTGCCAGCAGCTTAGATGGGGGCCCGGATCAGCCCCAGCATTTT	-	TRBJ1-5	once	TRBV11-2
CASSFSGTGDGYTF	TGTGCCAGCAGTTTCTCCGGGACAGGGGATGGCTACACCTTC	TRBD1	TRBJ1-2	few	TRBV28
CASSEGGGITEAFF	TGTGCCAGCAGTGAAGGAGGGGGCATCACTGAAGCTTTCTTT	TRBD1	TRBJ1-1	few	TRBV25-1
CSASFQGPEAFF	TGCAGTGCTAGTTTTCAGGGGCCTGAAGCTTTCTTT	-	TRBJ1-1	once	TRBV20-1
CASSRQRGGGYNEQFF	TGTGCCAGTAGTAGGCAGCGGGGCGGGGGTTACAATGAGCAGTTCTTC	TRBD2	TRBJ2-1	-	TRBV19
CASSEQGVENIQYF	TGCGCCAGCAGTGAGCAGGGGGTTGAAAACATTCAGTACTTC	TRBD1	TRBJ2-4	-	TRBV10-2
CASSATSGGLRAQYF	TGTGCCAGTAGTGCAACTAGCGGGGGCCTAAGGGCCCAGTACTTC	TRBD2	TRBJ2-5	once	TRBV19
CASSQDREGRMDQPQHF	TGTGCCAGCAGCCAAGATAGGGAAGGGAGAATGGATCAGCCCCAGCATTTT	-	TRBJ1-5	-	TRBV3-1/TRBV3-2
CASSPDRPVWRGNTIYF	TGTGCCAGCAGCCCAGACAGGCCCGTCTGGCGCGGAAACACCATATATTTT	-	TRBJ1-3	-	TRBV11-2
CASSLQGAYEQYF	TGTGCCAGCAGTTTACAGGGGGCCTACGAGCAGTACTTC	TRBD1	TRBJ2-7	-	TRBV12-3/TRBV12-4
CASSQGQGFNTQYF	TGTGCCAGCAGCCAGGGACAGGGATTTAATACGCAGTATTTT	TRBD1	TRBJ2-3	-	TRBV3-1/TRBV3-2
CASSSGHSTEKLFF	TGTGCCAGCAGTTCGGGACACTCTACTGAAAAACTGTTTTTT	-	TRBJ1-4	-	TRBV6-2/TRBV6-3
CATQLTGVNTEAFF	TGTGCCACCCAGCTGACAGGGGTGAACACTGAAGCTTTCTTT	TRBD1	TRBJ1-1	-	TRBV15
CASSTGLGVNEKLFF	TGTGCCAGCAGCACGGGACTGGGGGTTAATGAAAAACTGTTTTTT	-	TRBJ1-4	-	TRBV9
CASSFYRGGEQYF	TGTGCCAGCAGCTTTTATCGAGGGGGCGAGCAGTACTTC	-	TRBJ2-7	-	TRBV7-9
CASSLGQDNEQFF	TGTGCCAGCAGCTTGGGACAGGACAATGAGCAGTTCTTC	-	TRBJ2-1	-	TRBV5-5
CASSRGLALTDTQYF	TGTGCCAGCAGCCGGGGACTAGCGCTCACAGATACGCAGTATTTT	TRBD2	TRBJ2-3	-	TRBV7-9
CATSDFAGTGGFDTQYF	TGTGCCACCAGTGATTTCGCAGGGACGGGAGGTTTCGATACGCAGTATTTT	TRBD2	TRBJ2-3	-	TRBV24-1
CASSQDRGHTEAFF	TGTGCCAGCTCACAGGACAGGGGGCACACTGAAGCTTTCTTT	TRBD1	TRBJ1-1	-	TRBV18
CASSLIVSGGSTQYF	TGTGCCAGCAGCTTAATCGTTAGCGGGGGAAGTACGCAGTATTTT	TRBD2	TRBJ2-3	-	TRBV7-6
CAVKGTVEQYF	TGTGCCGTTAAGGGGACAGTCGAGCAGTACTTC	TRBD1	TRBJ2-7	once	TRBV19
CARMRHHLSGNTIYF	TGCGCCAGAATGAGACACCATCTCTCTGGAAACACCATATATTTT	-	TRBJ1-3	-	TRBV10-1
CASTIGTGSDTQYF	TGCGCCAGCACGATAGGGACAGGGTCCGATACGCAGTATTTT	TRBD1	TRBJ2-3	-	TRBV5-1
CASSLGRSSYEQYF	TGTGCCAGCAGCTTAGGCAGATCCTCCTACGAGCAGTACTTC	-	TRBJ2-7	few	TRBV7-8
CAISEGTSGNTGELFF	TGTGCCATCAGTGAGGGGACTAGCGGGAACACCGGGGAGCTGTTTTTT	TRBD2	TRBJ2-2	-	TRBV10-3
CSVPGQEQNTIYF	TGCAGCGTTCCCGGACAGGAGCAAAACACCATATATTTT	TRBD1	TRBJ1-3	-	TRBV29-1
CASFRGAQNTEAFF	TGTGCCAGCTTCCGGGGGGCACAGAACACTGAAGCTTTCTTT	-	TRBJ1-1	-	TRBV28
CASSLGQGAWNEQFF	TGTGCCAGCAGCTTGGGACAGGGGGCCTGGAATGAGCAGTTCTTC	TRBD1	TRBJ2-1	once	TRBV5-5
CSVADRTEAFF	TGCAGCGTGGCCGACAGGACTGAAGCTTTCTTT	-	TRBJ1-1	-	TRBV29-1
CASSLVFVQGAKVNTGELFF	TGTGCCAGCAGTTTAGTTTTTGTACAGGGGGCGAAGGTAAACACCGGGGAGCTGTTTTTT	TRBD1	TRBJ2-2	-	TRBV27
CASSHQPSDYEQYF	TGCGCCAGCAGCCACCAGCCTAGCGATTACGAGCAGTACTTC	-	TRBJ2-7	-	TRBV5-1
CASSLYQGFNNSPLHF	TGTGCCAGCAGCTTATACCAGGGGTTTAATAATTCACCCCTCCACTTT	-	TRBJ1-6	-	TRBV5-8
CASSPGQGLNFHYEQYF	TGTGCCAGCAGTCCCGGACAGGGGCTTAATTTTCACTACGAGCAGTACTTC	TRBD1	TRBJ2-7	-	TRBV27
CASSLVGVTQETQYF	TGTGCCAGCAGCTTGGTCGGGGTAACTCAAGAGACCCAGTACTTC	-	TRBJ2-5	-	TRBV5-8
CASSPGAGGGQPQHF	TGTGCCAGCAGCCCTGGGGCAGGGGGCGGTCAGCCCCAGCATTTT	TRBD1	TRBJ1-5	-	TRBV7-6
CASSSGLAYTGELFF	TGCGCCAGCAGCTCAGGACTAGCGTACACCGGGGAGCTGTTTTTT	TRBD2	TRBJ2-2	-	TRBV5-1